This TCR beta chain appears in the sequencing data of a study of blood T cell repertoires in COVID-19. Per the study methods: Nucleated cell counts were estimated from reference gene primer amplification. Sequencing used immunoSEQ multiplex PCR; TCRdb keeps in-frame clones, though not all of them. That table supplies the V and J calls and clone size; D and trimming were determined from the DNA. The table shows about 210,000 clones, with approximately 90% occurring only once. CDR1 is LNHDA and CDR2 is SQIVND in the germline V gene (reference sequence). The V end lost 3 bases, the J end lost 6 bases, and 11 bases lay between the germline ends. This CDR3 region has 13 residues.

The origin of this receptor is a man younger than 45 with acute or convalescent COVID-19. Material: peripheral blood. The chain has TRBV19 and TRBJ1-1, with D tentatively TRBD1 (5 bases). CDR3 DNA: TGTGCCAGTAGTATCGGGGGGACGGCTGAAGCTTTCTTT. Encoded protein: CASSIGGTAEAFF.